The rows below give T cell receptor beta chains drawn from one sample of a study of identical twins. TCRdb reanalysed the 5' RACE reads using MiXCR and keeps one entry per CDR3 protein. The repertoire holds 400,000 or so distinct CDR3 sequences, approximately 8.8% seen once, with 8% to 9.5% in the top ten. The sequencing sample was made of naive T cells sorted from blood. The receptors come from a woman aged 45-65 years in good health. CDR3s include the opening cysteine and the closing phenylalanine or tryptophan. The D gene is left open where the match is weak. Clone size is stated in some rows and not others, as once, few, many or a class when expanded.

>TRBD1|TRBJ2-3|TRBV29-1|few
CSAGTGTDTQYF
TGCAGCGCCGGGACAGGGACAGATACGCAGTATTTT
>.|TRBJ1-1|TRBV7-9|few
CASVELNTEAFF
TGTGCCAGCGTAGAATTGAACACTGAAGCTTTCTTT
>.|TRBJ1-2|TRBV7-9|few
CASSFPGSSSVYGYTF
TGTGCCAGCAGCTTCCCAGGGTCGTCTTCTGTCTATGGCTACACCTTC
>.|TRBJ2-5|TRBV3-1|.
CASSQVKAKETQYF
TGTGCCAGCAGCCAAGTCAAAGCGAAAGAGACCCAGTACTTC
>TRBD1|TRBJ2-2|TRBV6-6|.
CASIRQGGNTGELFF
TGTGCCAGCATCCGACAGGGTGGGAACACCGGGGAGCTGTTTTTT
>.|TRBJ2-5|TRBV20-1|many
CSARGLRDWQETQYF
TGCAGTGCTAGAGGTCTGAGAGATTGGCAAGAGACCCAGTACTTC
>.|TRBJ2-1|TRBV24-1|.
CATSDNNEQFF
TGTGCCACCAGTGACAACAATGAGCAGTTCTTC
>.|TRBJ2-3|TRBV27|.
CVTKYVNTDTQYF
TGTGTCACAAAGTACGTCAATACAGATACGCAGTATTTT
>.|TRBJ2-1|TRBV6-5|.
CASRGGDRRNEQFF
TGTGCCAGCAGAGGGGGAGACCGGCGAAATGAGCAGTTCTTC
>.|TRBJ1-6|TRBV15|many
CATSRDDQNSPLHF
TGTGCCACCAGCAGAGATGACCAGAATTCACCCCTCCACTTT
>.|TRBJ1-1|TRBV27|many
CASSLSMSAPRNTEAFF
TGTGCCAGCAGTTTATCGATGTCTGCCCCGCGGAACACTGAAGCTTTCTTT
>.|TRBJ2-6|TRBV12-3/TRBV12-4|.
CASSPGESSGANVLTF
TGTGCCAGCAGTCCCGGGGAATCCTCTGGGGCCAACGTCCTGACTTTC
>.|TRBJ2-1|TRBV7-9|many
CASSNSPSSYNEQFF
TGTGCCAGCAGTAATTCCCCGAGCTCCTACAATGAGCAGTTCTTC
>.|TRBJ2-3|TRBV9|few
CASSGGHSTDTQYF
TGTGCCAGCAGCGGGGGGCATAGCACAGATACGCAGTATTTT
>.|TRBJ2-1|TRBV14|.
CASSYYPGRGINEQFF
TGTGCCAGCAGTTACTATCCGGGACGGGGGATCAATGAGCAGTTCTTC
>.|TRBJ2-3|TRBV3-1|many
CASSQENSDTQYF
TGTGCCAGCAGCCAAGAGAACTCAGATACGCAGTATTTT
>.|TRBJ2-1|TRBV2|many
CASRETLSYNEQFF
TGTGCCAGCAGGGAGACACTTTCCTACAATGAGCAGTTCTTC
>TRBD1|TRBJ2-3|TRBV11-2|many
CASSLGDRGVDTQYF
TGTGCCAGCAGCTTGGGGGACAGGGGTGTGGATACGCAGTATTTT
>.|TRBJ1-1|TRBV10-3|many
CAISESPGPEDTEAFF
TGTGCCATCAGTGAGTCGCCGGGACCGGAGGACACTGAAGCTTTCTTT
>.|TRBJ2-2|TRBV29-1|.
CSVTPGSYTGELFF
TGCAGCGTTACCCCCGGCAGCTACACCGGGGAGCTGTTTTTT
>.|TRBJ1-4|TRBV20-1|many
CSARGAGANEKLFF
TGCAGTGCTAGAGGGGCAGGAGCTAATGAAAAACTGTTTTTT
>TRBD2|TRBJ2-1|TRBV4-1|.
CASSQEPGGLGYNEQFF
TGCGCCAGCAGCCAAGAGCCGGGGGGGCTCGGGTACAATGAGCAGTTCTTC
>TRBD2|TRBJ2-3|TRBV18|.
CASSPLTSGRAGADTQYF
TGTGCCAGCTCACCACTTACTAGCGGGAGAGCCGGGGCAGATACGCAGTATTTT
>.|TRBJ2-7|TRBV7-9|.
CASSLAHSEVGEQYF
TGTGCCAGCAGCTTAGCCCACAGCGAGGTGGGCGAGCAGTACTTC
>.|TRBJ1-5|TRBV27|few
CASSFRREGQPQHF
TGTGCCAGCAGTTTCCGCCGGGAAGGGCAGCCCCAGCATTTT
>TRBD1|TRBJ2-1|TRBV6-5|once
CASSTGARQFF
TGTGCCAGCAGTACAGGGGCCCGGCAGTTCTTC
>.|TRBJ2-5|TRBV7-8|few
CASSAGTPFQETQYF
TGTGCCAGCAGCGCCGGGACTCCTTTTCAAGAGACCCAGTACTTC
>.|TRBJ2-3|TRBV30|.
CAWRGTDTQYF
TGTGCCTGGAGGGGCACAGATACGCAGTATTTT
>.|TRBJ2-1|TRBV15|few
CATGLGGYNEQFF
TGTGCCACCGGGTTGGGAGGCTACAATGAGCAGTTCTTC
>.|TRBJ1-3|TRBV2|few
CASSVMELESGNTIYF
TGTGCCAGCAGTGTAATGGAACTCGAGTCTGGAAACACCATATATTTT
>.|TRBJ1-1|TRBV4-1|many
CASSQGEPANTEAFF
TGCGCCAGCAGCCAAGGTGAACCCGCGAACACTGAAGCTTTCTTT
>.|TRBJ1-1|TRBV19|few
CASHPVGAKNTEAFF
TGTGCCAGCCACCCGGTCGGGGCAAAGAACACTGAAGCTTTCTTT
>.|TRBJ2-2|TRBV10-3|few
CAVRPTWGTGELFF
TGTGCCGTTCGGCCGACTTGGGGCACCGGGGAGCTGTTTTTT
>.|TRBJ2-1|TRBV3-1|few
CASSQGHWVQFF
TGTGCCAGCAGCCAGGGACATTGGGTGCAGTTCTTC
>.|TRBJ2-1|TRBV2|few
CASSEGLYNEQFF
TGTGCCAGCAGCGAGGGACTCTACAATGAGCAGTTCTTC
>TRBD2|TRBJ2-1|TRBV2|.
CATQRSSGSTNEQFF
TGTGCCACCCAACGGAGTAGCGGGAGTACGAATGAGCAGTTCTTC
>TRBD1|TRBJ2-1|TRBV9|many
CASSRQGTGADEQFF
TGTGCCAGCAGCCGGCAAGGGACAGGGGCGGATGAGCAGTTCTTC
>TRBD2|TRBJ2-7|TRBV4-1|.
CASSQEPRGLAGGDEQYF
TGCGCCAGCAGCCAAGAACCACGGGGACTAGCGGGAGGAGACGAGCAGTACTTC
>.|TRBJ2-5|TRBV27|few
CASSLSAREFEETQYF
TGTGCCAGCAGTTTATCGGCCAGGGAATTTGAAGAGACCCAGTACTTC
>TRBD2|TRBJ2-7|TRBV10-1|.
CASSETSGLGEQYF
TGCGCCAGCAGTGAGACTAGCGGTCTGGGGGAGCAGTACTTC
>.|TRBJ1-2|TRBV12-3/TRBV12-4|few
CASSLGSAVYGYTF
TGTGCCAGCAGTTTGGGCAGCGCGGTCTATGGCTACACCTTC
>TRBD2|TRBJ2-3|TRBV5-1|many
CASGQLAARTDTQYF
TGCGCCAGCGGACAACTAGCGGCCCGCACAGATACGCAGTATTTT
>.|TRBJ2-3|TRBV12-3/TRBV12-4|many
CASGLTPITDTQYF
TGTGCCAGCGGTCTCACGCCCATCACAGATACGCAGTATTTT
>.|TRBJ2-2|TRBV29-1|.
CSVGANTGELFF
TGCAGCGTTGGTGCGAACACCGGGGAGCTGTTTTTT
>TRBD2|TRBJ2-4|TRBV9|.
CASSVAGGNIQYF
TGTGCCAGCAGCGTAGCGGGGGGAAACATTCAGTACTTC
>.|TRBJ1-2|TRBV5-6|few
CASSSYRQHEGVYGYTF
TGTGCCAGCAGCTCGTACCGACAGCATGAAGGGGTTTATGGCTACACCTTC
>TRBD2|TRBJ2-3|TRBV12-3/TRBV12-4|.
CASSRGGDTQYF
TGTGCCAGCAGTCGGGGAGGGGATACGCAGTATTTT
>.|TRBJ1-1|TRBV24-1|many
CATSRGWNTEAFF
TGTGCCACCAGCAGGGGATGGAACACTGAAGCTTTCTTT
>TRBD1|TRBJ1-6|TRBV13|many
CASNRDRGSPLHF
TGTGCCAGCAACCGGGACAGAGGTTCACCCCTCCACTTT
>.|TRBJ1-2|TRBV4-1|few
CASSQDRTVYGYTF
TGCGCCAGCAGCCAAGATCGGACAGTCTATGGCTACACCTTC
>.|TRBJ1-4|TRBV12-3/TRBV12-4|many
CASSPGATNEKLFF
TGCGCCAGCAGCCCCGGCGCAACTAATGAAAAACTGTTTTTT
>TRBD2|TRBJ2-1|TRBV24-1|few
CATSDQGLAEYNEQFF
TGTGCCACCAGTGATCAGGGACTAGCTGAGTACAATGAGCAGTTCTTC
>TRBD1|TRBJ1-1|TRBV11-1|few
CASSAGGNANTEAFF
TGTGCCAGCAGCGCAGGGGGGAACGCGAACACTGAAGCTTTCTTT